Below are 9 T cell receptor beta chains sequenced from a single sample in a study of control samples from healthy donors and cancer patients. Using immunoSEQ multiplex PCR, the repertoire was profiled, and TCRdb retains in-frame clones only, with some absent. The table lists some 37,000 clones, approximately 90% of them singletons. Sequenced material: blood. These receptors were obtained from a woman aged 45-65 years in good health.

The genes are TRBV7-6 and TRBJ2-1; D gene uncertain. The CDR3 has 15 amino acids. Germline CDR1 SGHVS, CDR2 FNYEAQ. Deletions cut 5 bases from V and 7 bases from J, with 18 bases between. The CDR3 loop reads CASSQHQRQLNEQFF. The DNA for the CDR3 is TGTGCCAGCAGCCAACATCAACGGCAACTTAATGAGCAGTTCTTC.

The V call is TRBV11-2, the J call TRBJ2-5, with D unclear. Trimming took off 5 bases at V and 5 bases at J, with 6 bases between the two ends. The CDR3 covers 11 residues. Germline assignment: CDR1 SGHAT and CDR2 FQNNGV. In DNA form, the CDR3 reads TGTGCCAGCAGCGTTACGGAGACCCAGTACTTC. This gives the protein CASSVTETQYF.

The chain links TRBV6-2 or TRBV6-3 to TRBJ1-4; TRBD1 is a possible D gene (6 bases). The CDR3 loop spans 16 amino acids. Trimming left V 6 bases short and J 8 bases short, with 22 bases between. Germline assignment: CDR1 MNHEY and CDR2 SVGEGT. CDR3 sequence: CASSDLGGGTREKLFF. The DNA for the CDR3 is TGTGCCAGCAGCGACTTGGGCGGAGGGACAAGGGAAAAACTGTTTTTT.

The J gene is TRBJ2-3, the V gene TRBV6-6; 10 bases are a match to TRBD2. Germline loops: CDR1 MNHNY, CDR2 SVGAGI (reference sequence). This CDR3 is built from 16 residues. Losses at the gene ends were 2 bases for V and 2 bases for J; bases not matched to a gene: 4. CDR3 DNA: TGTGCCAGCAGTTACGGAGCGGGGGGGAACACAGATACGCAGTATTTT. Protein: CASSYGAGGNTDTQYF.

This clone was recorded only once. This CDR3 reads CASSLVEGFEQYF. DNA of the CDR3: TGTGCCAGCAGTTTAGTCGAAGGATTCGAGCAGTACTTC. The rearrangement links TRBV12-3 or TRBV12-4 to TRBJ2-7, with D unresolved. This CDR3 comprises 13 residues. Trimming took off 1 base at V and 6 bases at J, with 10 bases between the two ends.

The rearrangement links TRBV6-2 or TRBV6-3 to TRBJ1-2; D is uncertain. The ends were cut back, 5 bases at V and 8 bases at J, with 18 bases in the middle. CDR3 length equals 14 residues. Looked up from germline, CDR1 is MNHEY and CDR2 is SVGEGT. The chain's CDR3 is CASSQSGRAPGYTF. The CDR3 coding sequence is TGTGCCAGCAGTCAGTCTGGGAGGGCCCCGGGCTACACCTTC.

The V call is TRBV4-3, the J call TRBJ1-2; 9 bases fit TRBD1. Germline CDR1 reads LGHNA; CDR2 reads YSLEER. The CDR3 length is 18 residues. Trimming took 0 bases from V and 0 from J; bases not matched to a gene: 8. The CDR3 DNA sequence: TGCGCCAGCAGCCAAGAACGAGACAGGGGGTTTTCTAACTATGGCTACACCTTC. This sequence encodes CASSQERDRGFSNYGYTF.

This sequence joins TRBV5-4 and TRBJ1-1; D is uncertain. This CDR3 comprises 14 residues. Germline V gives CDR1 SGHNT, CDR2 YYREEE (reference sequence). Deletions cut 5 bases from V and 0 bases from J, with 11 bases between. As DNA, the CDR3 is TGTGCCAGCAGTTCGGGTGGCATGAACACTGAAGCTTTCTTT. Its protein product is CASSSGGMNTEAFF.

The chain employs TRBV6-5 and TRBJ1-1; D is uncertain. The CDR3 extends over 13 amino acids. Germline V gene data show CDR1 as MNHEY and CDR2 as SVGAGI. V was pared by 5 bases and J by 0 bases, with 7 bases between. CDR3 in amino acids: CASSKSMNTEAFF. CDR3 DNA: TGTGCCAGCAGTAAAAGCATGAACACTGAAGCTTTCTTT.